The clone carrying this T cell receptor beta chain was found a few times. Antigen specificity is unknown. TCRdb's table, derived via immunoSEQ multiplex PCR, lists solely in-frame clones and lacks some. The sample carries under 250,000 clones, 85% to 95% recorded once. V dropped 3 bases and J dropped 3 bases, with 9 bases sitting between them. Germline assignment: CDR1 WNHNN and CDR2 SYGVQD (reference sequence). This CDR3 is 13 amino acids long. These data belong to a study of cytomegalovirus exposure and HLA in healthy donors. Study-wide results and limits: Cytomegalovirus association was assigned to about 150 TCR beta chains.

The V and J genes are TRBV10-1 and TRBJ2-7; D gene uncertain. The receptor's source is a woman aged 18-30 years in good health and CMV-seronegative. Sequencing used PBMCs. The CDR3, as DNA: TGCGCCAGCAGTGACCACCTGCGCTACGAGCAGTACTTC. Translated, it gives CASSDHLRYEQYF.